The sequence of this TCR beta chain was determined in a study of T cells in Graves' hyperthyroidism and ophthalmopathy. Amplification targeted TCR beta CDR3 regions from RNA transcripts. The primer set for the first-round RT-PCR of the TCR CDR3 was HTBI. In TCRdb, the multiplex PCR reads were re-called with MiXCR into one record per CDR3 protein. Here the sample spans approximately 400,000 distinct CDR3 sequences, 13% being singletons. This clonotype was picked up a small number of times. The CDR3 loop spans 16 amino acids. The germline V and J ends were trimmed by 5 bases and 5 bases, with 18 bases remaining between them. Germline V gives CDR1 SGHVS, CDR2 FQNEAQ.

This chain uses TRBV7-8 with TRBJ2-2; tentative D call: TRBD1 (6 bases). The source of this sequence is a man aged 30-40 years with Graves' hyperthyroidism that later progressed to Graves' ophthalmopathy. Sequences were obtained from blood. CDR3 protein: CASSPEGHLGTGELFF. The CDR3 nucleotides read TGTGCCAGCAGCCCAGAGGGACACTTGGGGACCGGGGAGCTGTTTTTT.